This T cell receptor (beta chain) was profiled in a study of blood T cell repertoires in COVID-19. Across the whole study: Acute and convalescent COVID-19 specimens originated in the United States, Italy and Spain. Nucleic acid was either cDNA or gDNA, and it came from T cells, B-cell-depleted T cells, or PBMCs.

In the original analysis: Cell counts per sample came from amplifying reference gene primers. This table comes from immunoSEQ multiplex PCR, and its TCRdb copy is limited to in-frame clones, with some not included. That table furnishes V, J and clone size, whereas the DNA furnished D and trimming. The repertoire has about 480,000 clones, roughly 90% of them found once; the top ten carry 1.5% to 2%. V gave up 4 bases and J gave up 4 bases, with 13 bases separating them. The CDR3 loop spans 14 amino acids. In germline, CDR1 is PRHDT, CDR2 FYEKMQ (reference sequence). Participants were aged roughly 18 to 90 years, lived in over 20 US areas, and enrolled virtually.

This rearrangement joins TRBV13 to TRBJ1-1, with D possibly TRBD1 on 5 matching bases. Sequenced material: PBMCs or T cells enriched from blood (not recorded which). This TCR was sampled from a woman in her forties who had recovered from COVID-19. CDR3 protein: CASSSGVLSTEAFF. DNA for the CDR3: TGTGCCAGCAGCTCGGGGGTTTTGAGCACTGAAGCTTTCTTT.